The sequence of this TCR beta chain was determined in a study of cytomegalovirus exposure and HLA in healthy donors. Primers included in the PCR were 60 Vbeta and 13 Jbeta primers. Per the authors' pipeline: The count from a later analysis was 65 million to 90 million unique TCR beta chains, around 10 million of them shared. The method was immunoSEQ multiplex PCR; TCRdb's version includes in-frame clones alone and lacks a portion of them. V and J calls and clone size are given by that table; D and trimming were obtained from the DNA. Counted here are around 100,000 clones, roughly 78% occurring once; the ten biggest clones make up 4.6%. The CDR3 has 13 residues. The V gene's germline CDR1 is MDHEN and CDR2 SYDVKM. Unmatched junction bases numbered 9, after V lost 6 bases and J lost 8 bases.

The sequence was obtained from a woman in her forties in good health and CMV-seropositive. The chain recombines TRBV28 with TRBJ1-2, with 7 nucleotides matching TRBD1. Specimen: PBMCs. CDR3 region: CASSSKGAGGYTF. Written as DNA, the CDR3 is TGTGCCAGCAGCTCTAAGGGGGCGGGAGGCTACACCTTC.